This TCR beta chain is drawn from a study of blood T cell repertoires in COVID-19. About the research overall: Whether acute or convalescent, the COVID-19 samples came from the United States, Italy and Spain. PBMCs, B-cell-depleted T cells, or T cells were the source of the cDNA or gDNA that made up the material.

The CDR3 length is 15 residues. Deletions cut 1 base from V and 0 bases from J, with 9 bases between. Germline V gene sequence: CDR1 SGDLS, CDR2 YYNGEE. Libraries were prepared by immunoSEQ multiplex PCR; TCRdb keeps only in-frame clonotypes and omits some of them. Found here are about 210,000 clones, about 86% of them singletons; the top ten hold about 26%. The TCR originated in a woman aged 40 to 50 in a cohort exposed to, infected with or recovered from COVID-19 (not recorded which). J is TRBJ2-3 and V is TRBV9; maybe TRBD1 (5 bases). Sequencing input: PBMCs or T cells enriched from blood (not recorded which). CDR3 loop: CASSVNGQSTDTQYF. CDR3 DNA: TGTGCCAGCAGCGTAAATGGACAAAGCACAGATACGCAGTATTTT.